This TCR beta chain appears in the sequencing data of a study of T cells after yellow fever vaccination. Findings and caveats of the study: Most primary-vaccination clones reappeared after the booster (about 96% CD4, 88% CD8). Weaker overall, the secondary response nonetheless peaked faster (day 5 versus 15). It was a small share of clonotypes that appeared in both CD4 and CD8 compartments.

Trimming pared 2 bases from V and 2 bases from J, leaving 12 bases between. The CDR3 extends over 16 amino acids. CDR1 and CDR2 (germline): SGHVS, FNYEAQ. It was through 5'RACE template switching that TCR cDNA was made, with a universal primer site and UMIs added. TCRdb re-called the 5' RACE reads with MiXCR, one entry per CDR3 protein. Seen here are about 320,000 distinct CDR3 sequences, 3.5% to 5% observed once, and the top ten hold 19%. This clonotype has at least ten counts. Its antigen is currently unknown. This receptor was taken from a man between 18 and 29 years old who received the YFV17D yellow fever vaccine. The source was PBMCs, collected 15 days after the yellow fever booster vaccination. The chain is built from TRBV7-6 and TRBJ2-2, with a possible D match to TRBD2 (5 bases). CDR3 nucleotides: TGTGCCAGCAGCTTAAGGTCCGGGGAAAACACCGGGGAGCTGTTTTTT. Amino acids: CASSLRSGENTGELFF.